Listed below are T cell receptor beta chains from one sample, sequenced in a study of T cell repertoires in cytomegalovirus infection. These receptors' antigens are unknown. TCRdb fed the reads into MiXCR, producing one record per CDR3 protein. The sample records 680,000 or so distinct CDR3 sequences, around 31% being singletons. Material: cultured PBMCs, obtained from culture after CMV antigen stimulation. The receptors derive from a human donor in good health (CMV status not recorded). Some clones in this sample may be carry-over from other donors' samples. Each CDR3 is given with its conserved first and last residue. A D gene is named only where the DNA matches it firmly. The size of a clone is reported for some rows only, either as once, few or many, or as a class for expanded clones.

j_call clone_size cdr3_length d_call v_call cdr3_nt cdr3_aa
TRBJ1-1 . 13 . TRBV12-3/TRBV12-4 TGTGCCAGCAGGATCCTCAGGGAGGCTGAAGCTTTCTTT CASRILREAEAFF
TRBJ1-3 once 13 . TRBV19 TGTGCCAGTAGAGCCATCTCTGGAAACACCATATATTTT CASRAISGNTIYF
TRBJ1-1 few 14 . TRBV28 TGTGCCAGCAGTTTAAGAGGTCCGGGCACTGAAGCTTTCTTT CASSLRGPGTEAFF
TRBJ2-3 many 17 TRBD2 TRBV7-2 TGTGCCAGCAGCTCGGGACTAGCGGGGGGAGCAACAGATACGCAGTATTTT CASSSGLAGGATDTQYF
TRBJ2-1 few 16 . TRBV20-1 TGCAGTGCTAGAGATCAGTCACCTAGCTCCTACAATGAGCAGTTCTTC CSARDQSPSSYNEQFF
TRBJ1-3 many 16 . TRBV7-2 TGTGCCAGCAGCTTAAGCCGCTATGGCTCTGGAAACACCATATATTTT CASSLSRYGSGNTIYF
TRBJ2-7 . 12 . TRBV6-2/TRBV6-3 TGTGCCAGCAAACGGGGTGGCTACGAGCAGTACTTC CASKRGGYEQYF
TRBJ2-2 once 13 . TRBV10-1 TGCGCCAGCAGTGAGTTGGGGATCGGGGAGCTGTTTTTT CASSELGIGELFF
TRBJ1-1 few 13 . TRBV15 TGTGCCACCTTTCGGACGGAGAACACTGAAGCTTTCTTT CATFRTENTEAFF
TRBJ2-1 few 15 TRBD1 TRBV28 TGTGCCAGCAGGGACGGACAGGATTCCTACAATGAGCAGTTCTTC CASRDGQDSYNEQFF
TRBJ1-5 . 12 . TRBV12-5 TGTGCTAGTGCCTTGGGGGGTCAGCCCCAGCATTTT CASALGGQPQHF
TRBJ2-3 few 15 TRBD2 TRBV9 TGTGCCAGCAGCGTTGGCCTGCGGGGGGGAGATACGCAGTATTTT CASSVGLRGGDTQYF
TRBJ2-3 . 16 TRBD2 TRBV2 TGTGCCAGCAGTGTACTGAGTGAGCGGGGGTGGGATACGCAGTATTTT CASSVLSERGWDTQYF
TRBJ1-1 . 14 . TRBV5-1 TGCGCCAGCAGCTTGGAAGCGGGGGGCACTGAAGCTTTCTTT CASSLEAGGTEAFF
TRBJ2-7 many 13 . TRBV12-3/TRBV12-4 TGTGCCAGCAGTTTGGGTAGCGGCTACGAGCAGTACTTC CASSLGSGYEQYF
TRBJ2-7 few 13 . TRBV11-1 TGTGCCAGCAGCTTCATCAGGAACTACGAGCAGTACTTC CASSFIRNYEQYF
TRBJ2-6 . 14 . TRBV27 TGTGCCAGCAGTTACGCTTTTGGGGCCAACGTCCTGACTTTC CASSYAFGANVLTF
TRBJ1-6 many 12 . TRBV7-2 TGTGCCAGCAGCTCAGCGGGTTCCCCCCTCCACTTT CASSSAGSPLHF
TRBJ1-4 . 12 . TRBV28 TGTGCCAGCAGCCGGGGGGAGGAAAAACTGTTTTTT CASSRGEEKLFF
TRBJ2-3 . 15 TRBD2 TRBV7-2 TGTGCCAGCAGCTCAGAGGGAGGGCTAACAGATACGCAGTATTTT CASSSEGGLTDTQYF
TRBJ2-1 few 13 . TRBV7-6 TGTGCCAGCAGCTTAGCGCAGAACAATGAGCAGTTCTTC CASSLAQNNEQFF
TRBJ2-2 few 14 . TRBV5-1 TGCGCCAGCAGCTTGGTCGGGTCTCCCGGGGAGCTGTTTTTT CASSLVGSPGELFF
TRBJ1-1 . 14 . TRBV19 TGTGCCAGTAGTATAAAAGGGGCGGTCACTGAAGCTTTCTTT CASSIKGAVTEAFF
TRBJ2-7 few 15 TRBD2 TRBV4-2 TGTGCCAGCAGCCCCCGGGGGGGGGCTACCTACGAGCAGTACTTC CASSPRGGATYEQYF
TRBJ2-1 . 17 . TRBV5-1 TGCGCCAGCAGCCCCGGACTGGCGGCGTCCAATTACAATGAGCAGTTCTTC CASSPGLAASNYNEQFF
TRBJ2-7 . 15 TRBD2 TRBV4-1 TGCGCCAGCAGCCTCAGACTAGCGGTACCCTACGAGCAGTACTTC CASSLRLAVPYEQYF
TRBJ2-3 many 20 TRBD2 TRBV7-2 TGTGCCAGCAGCTTTCGGCCTCCCAGAGCGGCTAGCGGGAGCACAGATACGCAGTATTTT CASSFRPPRAASGSTDTQYF